The 9 T cell receptor beta chains reported below all come from one sample, sequenced in a study of T-cell reconstitution after alpha-beta-depleted transplantation in children. Molecular barcoding with unique molecular identifiers was used for the TCRbeta library. MiXCR, applied by TCRdb to the PCR reads, yields one record per CDR3 protein. The sample has a few hundred thousand distinct CDR3 sequences, about a quarter seen once; the top ten hold roughly 9.8%. This specimen was PBMCs, mostly from graft donor cells, taken 180 days after TCRalphabeta/CD19-depleted stem cell transplant. The receptors originated from a male patient under 18 who had a stem cell transplant for acute lymphoblastic leukemia, so the T cells may come from the graft donor.

The chain employs TRBV4-2 and TRBJ2-7; TRBD2 agrees at 8 bases. From germline, CDR1 is LGHNA and CDR2 YNFKEQ. This CDR3 contains 15 residues. J gave up 3 bases and V 0 bases, and 4 bases lay outside the gene matches. CDR3 sequence: CASSQEGAGGYEQYF. The CDR3 DNA follows: TGTGCCAGCAGCCAAGAGGGGGCGGGAGGCTACGAGCAGTACTTC.

This clonotype has just a few counts. The V call is TRBV5-1, the J call TRBJ2-2; 7 positions agree with TRBD2. The CDR3 is 15 amino acids. Germline V CDR1 and CDR2: SGHRS, YFSETQ. The V gene end was trimmed by 2 bases and the J gene end by 1 base; junction bases not matched to a gene: 2. CDR3 bases: TGCGCCAGCAGCTTCACGGGGGGGAACACCGGGGAGCTGTTTTTT. It translates to CASSFTGGNTGELFF.

There are a few counts of this clonotype. The V call is TRBV20-1, the J call TRBJ2-2; possible D gene TRBD2, 6 bases. Germline CDR1 reads DFQATT; CDR2 reads SNEGSKA (reference sequence). CDR3 length: 14 amino acids. V was shortened by 3 bases and J by 2 bases, with 10 bases between the two germline ends. CDR3 coding DNA: TGCAGTGCTAGGGGGGGACTTAACACCGGGGAGCTGTTTTTT. Residues: CSARGGLNTGELFF.

This clonotype occurred a few times. The J gene is TRBJ2-7, the V gene TRBV7-6, with 8 nucleotides matching TRBD1. This CDR3 contains 16 residues. Germline CDR1 is SGHVS and CDR2 is FNYEAQ. The ends lost 2 bases at V and 1 base at J; junction bases unmatched: 7. CDR3 in DNA: TGTGCCAGCAGCTTACAGGACAGGGCGCTATCCTACGAGCAGTACTTC. It specifies CASSLQDRALSYEQYF.

The chain links TRBV6-5 to TRBJ2-7; D is unresolved. The germline CDR1 and CDR2 sequences are MNHEY and SVGAGI. The ends were cut back, 6 bases at V and 2 bases at J, with 8 bases in the middle. This CDR3 has 12 amino acids. CDR3 sequence reads: CASSPWAYEQYF. The CDR3 DNA is TGTGCCAGCAGCCCTTGGGCCTACGAGCAGTACTTC.

J is TRBJ2-7 and V is TRBV5-1; 10 bases fit TRBD2. CDR3 length equals 14 residues. The J segment lost 3 bases and the V segment lost 4 bases, leaving 4 bases of the junction unmatched. The germline gives CDR1 SGHRS, CDR2 YFSETQ. The CDR3 is CASSRSSGGYEQYF. The CDR3 DNA follows: TGCGCCAGCAGCCGATCTAGCGGGGGCTACGAGCAGTACTTC.

The chain combines TRBV7-9 with TRBJ2-1; a weak D match, TRBD2 (6 bases). This CDR3 spans 15 amino acids. CDR1 and CDR2 from the germline V gene are SEHNR and FQNEAQ (reference sequence). V gave up 3 bases and J gave up 3 bases, with 12 bases separating them. CDR3 nucleotide sequence: TGTGCCAGCAGCTTTACCGGGACTCACTACAATGAGCAGTTCTTC. Translation: CASSFTGTHYNEQFF.

This clonotype was found many times. V usage is TRBV7-2 and J usage is TRBJ2-4; maybe TRBD2 (6 bases). Trimming removed 1 base from V and 11 bases from J, with 12 bases in between. The CDR3 runs to 13 residues. Germline CDR1 is SGHTA and CDR2 is FQGNSA. The CDR3 loop is CASSLDGGKVQYF. In DNA form, the CDR3 reads TGTGCCAGCAGCTTAGATGGAGGGAAGGTTCAGTACTTC.

This clonotype was counted between two and nine times. The chain joins TRBV5-1 to TRBJ2-2; unclear D gene. This CDR3 is built from 14 residues. The V and J ends lost 3 bases and 0 bases respectively, with 6 bases between them. Germline CDR1 reads SGHRS; CDR2 reads YFSETQ. CDR3 DNA sequence: TGCGCCAGCAGCTGGAATACGAACACCGGGGAGCTGTTTTTT. Translating it yields CASSWNTNTGELFF.